The T cell receptor (beta chain) described here comes from a study of OX40 agonist ivuxolimab in advanced cancers. Produced via immunoSEQ multiplex PCR; TCRdb's table is partial and in-frame only. The table lists more than 85,000 clones, roughly 80% of them singletons, with more than 1.4% in the top ten. The CDR3 sequence is 13 residues long. Trimming left V 3 bases short and J 6 bases short, with 9 bases between. Per germline, CDR1 SNHLY and CDR2 FYNNEI. The chain joins TRBV2 to TRBJ2-1; D remains unclear. The specimen was CD4+ or CD8+ T cells sorted from blood, collected in a trial of the OX40 agonist ivuxolimab. This receptor was obtained from an adult with an advanced solid tumor such as melanoma, head and neck, liver or kidney cancer. The DNA of the CDR3 is TGTGCCAGCAGTGATAGAGTTCTCAATGAGCAGTTCTTC. It codes for CASSDRVLNEQFF.